Each of the 27 T cell receptor beta chains below was sequenced from the same sample in a study of cytomegalovirus exposure and HLA in healthy donors. The data were produced by immunoSEQ multiplex PCR, yet TCRdb's version contains in-frame clones alone and is incomplete. The data hold 200,000 to 250,000 clones, with 75% to 95% observed a single time. Sequencing input: PBMCs. All receptors derive from a woman between 18 and 30 years old in good health and CMV-seronegative.

This rearrangement joins TRBV6-5 to TRBJ2-7; D possibly corresponds to TRBD2 (6 bases). With 6 bases removed from V and 6 bases from J, the gap between germline ends came to 18 bases. Per germline, CDR1 MNHEY and CDR2 SVGAGI. The CDR3 loop spans 14 amino acids. The CDR3 protein is CASSIGTPMAEQYF. The CDR3 DNA sequence: TGTGCCAGCAGCATCGGGACTCCTATGGCCGAGCAGTACTTC.

The V call is TRBV7-3, the J call TRBJ2-5, with D perhaps TRBD2 (6 bases). The CDR3 spans 16 residues. The germline V gene has CDR1 SGHTA and CDR2 FQGTGA. Trimming pared 0 bases from V and 6 bases from J, leaving 17 bases between. The CDR3 sequence is CASSLTPTSSGQTQYF. The CDR3 DNA is TGTGCCAGCAGCTTAACCCCCACTAGCTCAGGTCAGACCCAGTACTTC. Together with reference TRBV7-3 and TRBJ2-5, the CDR3 gives the full variable domain: GAGVSQTPSNKVTEKGKYVELRCDPISGHTALYWYRQSLGQGPEFLIYFQGTGAADDSGLPNDRFFAVRPEGSVSTLKIQRTERGDSAVYLCASSLTPTSSGQTQYFGPGTRLLVL.

The gene calls are TRBV5-1 and TRBJ2-7; 8 nucleotides align to TRBD2. Looked up from germline, CDR1 is SGHRS and CDR2 is YFSETQ. The CDR3 loop spans 19 amino acids. V lost 0 bases and J lost 5; bases outside the gene matches: 19. The CDR3 bases are TGCGCCAGCAGCTTGGGGTTATCGGCCAGCGGGAGTGGTGGCCACGAGCAGTACTTC. Residues: CASSLGLSASGSGGHEQYF.

The chain is built from TRBV21-1 and TRBJ2-3; TRBD2 reflects the table's D call only, with no check against the DNA. TRBV21-1 is listed as a pseudogene. The CDR3 sequence is 14 residues long. The CDR3 nucleotides read TGTGCCCGTAGCCCGGGGGAGGCCACAGATACGCAGTATTTT. Translation: CARSPGEATDTQYF.

The genes are TRBV5-1 and TRBJ1-1; 10 nucleotides agree with TRBD1. Germline CDR1 and CDR2: SGHRS and YFSETQ. The CDR3 spans 14 residues. V shed 3 bases and J 5 bases; nucleotides not matched to a gene: 4. The CDR3 is CASSWDRGETEAFF. Written as DNA, the CDR3 is TGCGCCAGCAGCTGGGACAGGGGTGAAACTGAAGCTTTCTTT.

The chain links TRBV28 to TRBJ1-6; TRBD1 is a possible D gene (5 bases). There are 15 residues in the CDR3. Germline V gene sequence: CDR1 MDHEN, CDR2 SYDVKM. Trimming took off 8 bases at V and 3 bases at J, with 14 bases between the two ends. In nucleotides, the CDR3 is TGTGCCAGCTTGGCAGGGCTCAACTATAATTCACCCCTCCACTTT. Protein sequence: CASLAGLNYNSPLHF.

V is TRBV28 and J is TRBJ1-1; the D is unclear. The ends were cut back, 6 bases at V and 5 bases at J, with 10 bases in the middle. The germline CDR1 and CDR2 sequences are MDHEN and SYDVKM. The CDR3 extends over 12 amino acids. DNA of the CDR3: TGTGCCAGCAGCCTTGTGCGGACTGAAGCTTTCTTT. Residues: CASSLVRTEAFF.

J is TRBJ2-5 and V is TRBV7-7, with TRBD1 matching 9 bases. The CDR3 runs 15 residues. The J segment lost 3 bases and the V segment lost 5 bases, leaving 7 bases of the junction unmatched. Germline V CDR1 and CDR2: SSHAT, FNYEAQ (reference sequence). Written as DNA, the CDR3 is TGTGCCAGCAGCAATCCTAGGACAGGGGAAGAGACCCAGTACTTC. Residues: CASSNPRTGEETQYF.

The chain has TRBV5-1 and TRBJ2-3; 12 bases fit TRBD2. This CDR3 spans 16 amino acids. Trimming removed 3 bases from V and 6 bases from J; junction bases left unmatched: 8. Germline assignment: CDR1 SGHRS and CDR2 YFSETQ. CDR3 sequence (DNA): TGCGCCAGCAGCTACGGACTAGCGGGGTTGGTCGATACGCAGTATTTT. Translated, it gives CASSYGLAGLVDTQYF.

The chain employs TRBV27 and TRBJ2-7; tentative D call: TRBD1 (5 bases). V was pared by 5 bases and J by 2 bases, with 16 bases between. The germline V gene encodes CDR1 MNHEY and CDR2 SMNVEV (reference sequence). The CDR3 contains 15 residues. This CDR3 reads CASSPLGQGAYEQYF. The DNA for the CDR3 is TGTGCCAGCAGTCCACTTGGGCAGGGCGCCTACGAGCAGTACTTC.

The V gene is TRBV19, the J gene TRBJ1-1, with TRBD1 identical over 9 bases. J gave up 3 bases and V 0 bases, and 5 bases lay outside the gene matches. There are 16 residues in the CDR3. The V gene's germline CDR1 is LNHDA and CDR2 SQIVND (reference sequence). CDR3 region: CASSIEGTGKYTEAFF. For the CDR3, the DNA is TGTGCCAGTAGTATAGAAGGGACAGGGAAATACACTGAAGCTTTCTTT. Filled out from reference TRBV19 and TRBJ1-1, the complete variable domain reads DGGITQSPKYLFRKEGQNVTLSCEQNLNHDAMYWYRQDPGQGLRLIYYSQIVNDFQKGDIAEGYSVSREKKESFPLTVTSAQKNPTAFYLCASSIEGTGKYTEAFFGQGTRLTVV.

The J gene is TRBJ1-1, the V gene TRBV6-6; D remains ambiguous. The CDR3 is made up of 13 amino acids. V was clipped by 0 bases and J by 6 bases, with 8 bases between them. Germline-derived CDR1 and CDR2 are MNHNY and SVGAGI (reference sequence). DNA of the CDR3: TGTGCCAGCAGTTACTCGATAGCGGCTGAAGCTTTCTTT. This translates into CASSYSIAAEAFF.

The CDR3 reads CASSPVAETYNEQFF. As DNA, the CDR3 is TGTGCCAGCAGTCCAGTAGCGGAAACGTACAATGAGCAGTTCTTC. This sequence joins TRBV6-5 and TRBJ2-1; maybe TRBD2 (6 bases). From germline, CDR1 is MNHEY and CDR2 SVGAGI. The CDR3 extends over 15 amino acids. Trimming cost V 5 bases and J 4 bases, with 15 bases left between them.

The gene calls are TRBV30 and TRBJ2-1, with D possibly TRBD2 on 6 matching bases. Trimming removed 4 bases from V and 6 bases from J, with 13 bases in between. Germline V CDR1 and CDR2: GTSNPN, SVGIG (reference sequence). The CDR3 extends over 13 amino acids. As DNA, the CDR3 is TGTGCCTGGACTGAGAGGGGACTCAATGAGCAGTTCTTC. This codes for CAWTERGLNEQFF.

The chain joins TRBV28 to TRBJ2-1; 8 nucleotides agree with TRBD2. This CDR3 has 17 residues. V lost 1 base to trimming and J lost 0 bases; unmatched junction nucleotides: 5. Germline CDR1 and CDR2: MDHEN and SYDVKM. The CDR3 DNA sequence: TGTGCCAGCAGTTTATTCAGCGGGAGCAGCTCCTACAATGAGCAGTTCTTC. As protein: CASSLFSGSSSYNEQFF.

In nucleotides, the CDR3 is TGTGCCAGCAGTCGTACCGGGACAGGGCTCCAGCCCCAGCATTTT. Protein sequence: CASSRTGTGLQPQHF. The chain links TRBV6-5 to TRBJ1-5; 9 bases are a match to TRBD1. Per germline, CDR1 MNHEY and CDR2 SVGAGI. The ends lost 5 bases at V and 7 bases at J; junction bases unmatched: 9. The CDR3 is 15 residues long.

This clone was counted only a few times. The rearrangement links TRBV4-1 to TRBJ2-7, with D possibly matching TRBD1 (5 bases). CDR3 size: 15 residues. CDR1 is MGHRA and CDR2 is YSYEKL in the germline V gene. The V end lost 0 bases, the J end lost 12 bases, and 21 bases lay between the germline ends. DNA for the CDR3: TGCGCCAGCAGCCAAGATCTAGTTGATGGACAAAGGAGGTACTTC. Encoded protein: CASSQDLVDGQRRYF.

The V and J genes are TRBV30 and TRBJ1-2, with a weak D call TRBD1 (5 bases). The CDR3 totals 18 residues. CDR1 GTSNPN and CDR2 SVGIG come from the germline V gene (reference sequence). V lost 3 bases, J lost 2 bases, and 25 bases lay in between. The CDR3 sequence: CAWRLKTRESGVNYGYTF. The DNA of the CDR3 is TGTGCCTGGAGGTTGAAAACCAGGGAATCGGGAGTGAACTATGGCTACACCTTC.

This clone was seen only once. V is TRBV6-1 and J is TRBJ1-4; D remains unclear. The CDR3 length is 11 residues. Germline V CDR1 and CDR2: MNHNS, SASEGT. Trimming took 0 bases from V and 16 from J, leaving 9 bases between them. In nucleotides, the CDR3 is TGTGCCAGCAGTGAAGCTGGCACCTCGTTTTTT. This sequence encodes CASSEAGTSFF.

This chain connects TRBV27 to TRBJ2-1; TRBD2 agrees at 13 bases. CDR3 length equals 14 residues. The J segment lost 8 bases and the V segment lost 6 bases, leaving 4 bases of the junction unmatched. Per the germline V gene, CDR1 is MNHEY and CDR2 is SMNVEV (reference sequence). CDR3 DNA sequence: TGTGCCAGCAGCCGACTAGCGGGAGGCCATGAGCAGTTCTTC. Protein: CASSRLAGGHEQFF.

The chain carries TRBV15 and TRBJ2-3, with TRBD2 matching over 9 bases. The CDR3 loop spans 15 amino acids. The junction had 6 bases not matched to a gene; V was cut back by 1 base and J by 7 bases. The V gene's germline CDR1 is LNHNV and CDR2 YYDKDF (reference sequence). The CDR3 DNA follows: TGTGCCACCAGCAGAGGGCGGGAGGGACGATATACGCAGTATTTT. It translates to CATSRGREGRYTQYF.

This rearrangement joins TRBV30 to TRBJ1-2; D is perhaps TRBD1 (5 bases). Germline CDR1 and CDR2: GTSNPN and SVGIG (reference sequence). The V and J ends lost 4 bases and 3 bases respectively, with 18 bases between them. CDR3 length equals 15 residues. CDR3 bases: TGTGCCTGGACACCCAATTACAGGATAGACTATGGCTACACCTTC. This gives the protein CAWTPNYRIDYGYTF.

The V and J genes are TRBV25-1 and TRBJ2-1, with 11 positions matching TRBD1. CDR3 size: 16 residues. Germline CDR1 and CDR2: MGHDK and SYGVNS. The V segment lost 1 base and the J segment 7 bases; nucleotides outside the gene matches: 6. CDR3 loop: CASSEFGGQGANEQFF. For the CDR3, the DNA is TGTGCCAGCAGTGAATTTGGAGGACAGGGGGCGAATGAGCAGTTCTTC.

The chain couples TRBV9 to TRBJ2-3, with 11 nucleotides matching TRBD2. V lost 4 bases to trimming and J lost 0 bases; unmatched junction nucleotides: 7. Looked up from germline, CDR1 is SGDLS and CDR2 is YYNGEE. The CDR3 sequence is 17 residues long. The CDR3, as DNA: TGTGCCAGCAGCCCCGGGACTAGCGGAATTAGCACAGATACGCAGTATTTT. Protein sequence: CASSPGTSGISTDTQYF.

The chain is built from TRBV11-2 and TRBJ1-5, with D unclear. Germline V CDR1 and CDR2: SGHAT, FQNNGV. V shed 0 bases and J shed 9 bases, with 6 bases lying between them. CDR3 length: 12 residues. DNA of the CDR3: TGTGCCAGCAGCTTAGAGGGAGGGCCCCAGCATTTT. It is translated as CASSLEGGPQHF.

This clone was seen a single time. The chain joins TRBV12-5 to TRBJ1-1; TRBD1 agrees at 9 bases. This CDR3 spans 14 amino acids. V gave up 6 bases and J gave up 3 bases; unmatched junction bases: 5. Looked up from germline, CDR1 is LGHNT and CDR2 is FRNRAP. CDR3: CASGPGQGYTEAFF. CDR3 in DNA: TGTGCTAGTGGCCCCGGACAGGGGTACACTGAAGCTTTCTTT. Looking up the rest from reference TRBV12-5 and TRBJ1-1 gives the full variable domain: DARVTQTPRHKVTEMGQEVTMRCQPILGHNTVFWYRQTMMQGLELLAYFRNRAPLDDSGMPKDRFSAEMPDATLATLKIQPSEPRDSAVYFCASGPGQGYTEAFFGQGTRLTVV.

The genes are TRBV5-4 and TRBJ2-7, with D unclear. The germline CDR1 and CDR2 sequences are SGHNT and YYREEE (reference sequence). CDR3 length equals 13 residues. V lost 2 bases and J 4 bases, leaving 10 bases between the germline ends. CDR3: CASSLEAYYEQYF. CDR3 DNA sequence: TGTGCCAGCAGCTTAGAAGCGTATTACGAGCAGTACTTC.